The 16 T cell receptor beta chains in this list originate from one sample, sequenced in a study of neurological immune-mediated disorders. Time point reported: longitudinal time-point 1 (baseline). TCRdb reprocessed the 5' RACE reads with MiXCR, giving one entry per CDR3 protein. The table records tens of thousands of distinct CDR3 sequences, less than 3.5% of them present only once. The material sequenced was PBMCs. The receptors derive from a woman aged 55-70 years with multiple sclerosis.

At least ten counts were recorded for this clonotype. The V call is TRBV5-1, the J call TRBJ2-7, with D tentatively TRBD1 (5 bases). The CDR3 has 15 residues. V lost 1 base and J 2 bases, leaving 13 bases between the germline ends. Germline loops: CDR1 SGHRS, CDR2 YFSETQ. The CDR3 nucleotides are TGCGCCAGCAGCTTGAGCCACACAGGCCCCTACGAGCAGTACTTC. Translated: CASSLSHTGPYEQYF.

At least ten counts were recorded for this clonotype. The chain is built from TRBV5-6 and TRBJ2-1, with TRBD2 matching 8 bases. The germline gives CDR1 SGHDT, CDR2 YYEEEE. The CDR3 extends over 16 amino acids. Trimming took 4 bases from V and 0 from J; bases not matched to a gene: 6. CDR3 amino acids: CASSGIAGSSYNEQFF. In DNA, the CDR3 is TGTGCCAGCAGCGGAATAGCGGGGAGCTCCTACAATGAGCAGTTCTTC.

This clonotype appeared many times. The rearrangement links TRBV12-3 or TRBV12-4 to TRBJ1-5; the D is unclear. The germline V and J ends were trimmed by 4 bases and 5 bases, with 6 bases remaining between them. The length of the CDR3 is 12 residues. The DNA for the CDR3 is TGTGCCAGCAGTTCCCACTATCAGCCCCAGCATTTT. Translated: CASSSHYQPQHF.

This clonotype was seen at least ten times. The chain couples TRBV5-1 to TRBJ2-2; D may be TRBD1 (5 bases). Trimming removed 3 bases from V and 3 bases from J, with 9 bases in between. The CDR3 length is 14 residues. CDR1 is SGHRS, CDR2 YFSETQ, per germline. The chain's CDR3 is CASSSDTYTGELFF. Here the CDR3 DNA reads TGCGCCAGCAGCTCGGACACCTACACCGGGGAGCTGTTTTTT.

There are many counts of this clonotype. V and J are TRBV20-1 and TRBJ2-2; D might be TRBD1 (5 bases). CDR1 DFQATT and CDR2 SNEGSKA come from the germline V gene (reference sequence). The CDR3 is made up of 15 amino acids. Trimming stripped 5 bases from V and 0 bases from J, with 13 bases between. The DNA of the CDR3 is TGCAGTGCTCCTGGACACCAAGCGAACACCGGGGAGCTGTTTTTT. It encodes CSAPGHQANTGELFF.

Ten or more counts support this clonotype. The J gene is TRBJ2-1, the V gene TRBV5-1, with D unresolved. Between the trimmed V and J ends, which lost 1 base and 8 bases, there was a span of 7 bases. The CDR3 loop spans 12 amino acids. Germline loops: CDR1 SGHRS, CDR2 YFSETQ. CDR3 sequence: CASSLLLHEQFF. In DNA, the CDR3 is TGCGCCAGCAGCTTGCTTCTTCATGAGCAGTTCTTC. Looking up the rest from reference TRBV5-1 and TRBJ2-1 gives the full variable domain: KAGVTQTPRYLIKTRGQQVTLSCSPISGHRSVSWYQQTPGQGLQFLFEYFSETQRNKGNFPGRFSGRQFSNSRSEMNVSTLELGDSALYLCASSLLLHEQFFGPGTRLTVL.

This clonotype was counted ten times or more. The chain recombines TRBV6-5 with TRBJ2-2; 9 bases fit TRBD2. V shed 4 bases, J shed 3 bases, and the junction held 3 bases outside the gene matches. The CDR3 spans 15 residues. Germline CDR1 and CDR2: MNHEY and SVGAGI. As DNA, the CDR3 is TGTGCCAGCAGTTTAGCGGGGGTTTACACCGGGGAGCTGTTTTTT. Translated, it gives CASSLAGVYTGELFF.

This clonotype was recorded many times. The CDR3 region is CSARPVAYEQYF. CDR3 coding DNA: TGCAGTGCTAGGCCGGTCGCCTACGAGCAGTACTTC. The chain recombines TRBV20-1 with TRBJ2-7; no definite D call. This CDR3 is built from 12 residues. The germline gives CDR1 DFQATT, CDR2 SNEGSKA (reference sequence). Trimming left V 3 bases short and J 2 bases short, with 8 bases between.

The gene calls are TRBV7-9 and TRBJ1-4, with a possible D match to TRBD1 (5 bases). The CDR3 sequence is 16 residues long. V lost 5 bases and J 9 bases, leaving 22 bases between the germline ends. CDR1 SEHNR and CDR2 FQNEAQ come from the germline V gene (reference sequence). The CDR3 protein is CASSGATGRHLKKLFF. The CDR3 nucleotides read TGTGCCAGCAGCGGAGCGACGGGACGCCACTTGAAAAAACTGTTTTTT.

This clonotype was counted at least ten times. The J gene is TRBJ1-1, the V gene TRBV30; 9 nucleotides match TRBD1. The CDR3 is made up of 13 amino acids. Germline values: CDR1 GTSNPN, CDR2 SVGIG (reference sequence). V was clipped by 4 bases and J by 6 bases; unmatched bases: 6. CDR3 residues: CAWTGQGNSEAFF. CDR3 coding DNA: TGTGCCTGGACGGGACAGGGCAATTCTGAAGCTTTCTTT.

The sample holds many counts of this clonotype. This chain uses TRBV7-9 with TRBJ2-5; the D is unclear. Trimming removed 1 base at V and 0 bases at J, with 6 bases between. The germline CDR1 and CDR2 sequences are SEHNR and FQNEAQ (reference sequence). The CDR3 contains 14 residues. DNA for the CDR3: TGTGCCAGCAGCTTAGGAGGATACCAAGAGACCCAGTACTTC. Its translation: CASSLGGYQETQYF.

This clonotype was observed many times. This chain uses TRBV3-1 with TRBJ2-7; D uncertain. CDR1 and CDR2 (germline): LGHDT, YNNKEL (reference sequence). The CDR3 sequence is 13 residues long. Trimming took off 4 bases at V and 2 bases at J, with 9 bases between the two ends. Here the CDR3 reads CASSRVPPYEQYF. As DNA, the CDR3 is TGTGCCAGCAGCCGGGTCCCGCCCTACGAGCAGTACTTC.

Points on this clonotype: A junction end diverges from the germline sequence, so it may reflect a read error. The chain is built from TRBV15 and TRBJ2-7, with D maybe TRBD1 (5 bases). The CDR3 is 12 residues long. Germline values: CDR1 LNHNV, CDR2 YYDKDF (reference sequence). The CDR3 loop is CDTGKGPYEQYF. In DNA, the CDR3 is TGTGACACCGGAAAGGGGCCGTACGAGCAGTACTTC.

Many counts were recorded for this clonotype. The chain is built from TRBV7-9 and TRBJ1-3; D not certain. This CDR3 has 13 residues. The germline V gene encodes CDR1 SEHNR and CDR2 FQNEAQ (reference sequence). The V end was cut by 2 bases, the J end by 6 bases, with 8 bases between. Here the CDR3 reads CASSLQLINTIYF. CDR3 nucleotides: TGTGCCAGCAGCTTACAACTAATAAACACCATATATTTT.

This clonotype was counted between two and nine times. V gene TRBV6-5 combines with J gene TRBJ2-7; tentatively, D is TRBD2 (6 bases). CDR1 is MNHEY, CDR2 SVGAGI, per germline. V shed 2 bases and J shed 3 bases, with 14 bases lying between them. The CDR3 length is 15 residues. The CDR3: CASSYKEGFFYEQYF. The CDR3 nucleotides read TGTGCCAGCAGTTACAAGGAGGGGTTCTTCTACGAGCAGTACTTC.

This clonotype was found many times. The rearrangement uses TRBV10-3 and TRBJ1-1; 7 bases map to TRBD1. This CDR3 is built from 13 residues. The trim removed 6 bases at V and 7 bases at J, leaving 8 bases unmatched. Germline V CDR1 and CDR2: ENHRY, SYGVKD. The CDR3 region is CAIRDYGTDEAFF. Here the CDR3 DNA reads TGTGCCATCAGGGATTACGGGACAGATGAAGCTTTCTTT.